The T cell receptor (beta chain) described here comes from a study of glioma-infiltrating T cells. General study points: Only very few CDR3 sequences appeared in both tissue and blood. Tissue-blood divergence was below expectation in non-neoplastic patients, above in gliomas.

This clonotype was observed a handful of times. Its antigen is not identified. CDR1 and CDR2 from the germline V gene are SGHNT and YYREEE (reference sequence). The CDR3 sequence is 14 residues long. Trimming left V 4 bases short and J 8 bases short, with 13 bases between. The iRepertoire nested amplicon-rescue multiplex PCR amplified TCR alpha and beta CDR3s from RNA. Input was about 95-400 ng of tissue mRNA or PBMC total RNA. TCRdb reprocessed the multiplex PCR reads via MiXCR and lists one record per CDR3 protein. The sample holds about 94,000 distinct CDR3 sequences, about a quarter seen once. The clonotype was recovered from a human donor with low-grade glioma or glioblastoma, undergoing nonglioma brain surgery, or in good health (not recorded which). The rearrangement joins TRBV5-4 to TRBJ1-6, with no clear D. Sequencing input: glioma tissue, nonneoplastic brain tissue, or PBMCs (not recorded which). This CDR3 is CASSRSRTDSPLHF. In DNA, the CDR3 is TGTGCCAGCAGCCGTTCGCGGACGGATTCACCCCTCCACTTT.